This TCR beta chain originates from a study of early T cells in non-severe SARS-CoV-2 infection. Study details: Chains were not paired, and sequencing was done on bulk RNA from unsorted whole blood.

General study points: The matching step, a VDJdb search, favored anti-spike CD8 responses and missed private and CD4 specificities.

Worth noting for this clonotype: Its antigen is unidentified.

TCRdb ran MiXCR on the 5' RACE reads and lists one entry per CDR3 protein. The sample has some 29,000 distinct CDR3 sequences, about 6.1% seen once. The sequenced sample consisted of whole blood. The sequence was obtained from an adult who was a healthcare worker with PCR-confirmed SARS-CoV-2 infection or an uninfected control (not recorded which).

DNA of the CDR3: TGTGCCAGCAGCCCGCTCCGGGGGGCGAGAACTGAAGCTTTCTTT. It encodes CASSPLRGARTEAFF. The V and J genes are TRBV11-2 and TRBJ1-1, with a tentative D call TRBD1 (6 bases). The germline V gene encodes CDR1 SGHAT and CDR2 FQNNGV. The CDR3 totals 15 residues. With 5 bases removed from V and 5 bases from J, the gap between germline ends came to 18 bases.